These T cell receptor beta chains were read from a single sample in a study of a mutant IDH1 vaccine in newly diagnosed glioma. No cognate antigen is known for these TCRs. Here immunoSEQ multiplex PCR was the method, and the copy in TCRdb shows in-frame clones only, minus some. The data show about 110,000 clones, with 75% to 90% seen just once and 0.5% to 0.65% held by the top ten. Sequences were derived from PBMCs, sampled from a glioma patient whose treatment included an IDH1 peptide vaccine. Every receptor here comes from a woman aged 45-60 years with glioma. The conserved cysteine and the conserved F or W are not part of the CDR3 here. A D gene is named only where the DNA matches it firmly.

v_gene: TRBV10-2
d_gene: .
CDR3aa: ASSGWGPDTQY

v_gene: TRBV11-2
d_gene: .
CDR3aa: ASSLDGGVRELF

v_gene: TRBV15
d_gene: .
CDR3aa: ATSRGDSLRVEQF

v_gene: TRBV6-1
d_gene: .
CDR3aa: ASSGFSVQYTDTQY

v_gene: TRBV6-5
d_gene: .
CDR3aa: ASSYGGRDGYT

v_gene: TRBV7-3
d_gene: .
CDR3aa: ASSLGANVLT

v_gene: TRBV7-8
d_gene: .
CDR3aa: ASSLARERGYYGYT

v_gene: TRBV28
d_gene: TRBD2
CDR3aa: ASSLRLAGALGAQY

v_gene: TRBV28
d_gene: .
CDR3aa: ASSLSDSYEQY

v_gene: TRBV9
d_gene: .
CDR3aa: ASSVGVGNRYTEAF

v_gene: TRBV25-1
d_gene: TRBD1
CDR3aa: ASIGTASYEQY

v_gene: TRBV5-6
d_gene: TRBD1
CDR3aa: ASSLAGGQPQH

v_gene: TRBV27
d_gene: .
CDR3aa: ASSWTVNTEAF

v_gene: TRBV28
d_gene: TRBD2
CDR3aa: ASSSTSGSDEQF

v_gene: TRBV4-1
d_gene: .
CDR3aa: ASSRRALRGDEQF

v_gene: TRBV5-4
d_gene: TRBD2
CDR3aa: ASSLAPAGGRETQY

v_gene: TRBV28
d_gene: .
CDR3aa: ASSLRGYEQY

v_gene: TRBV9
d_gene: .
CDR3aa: ASSVSGELF

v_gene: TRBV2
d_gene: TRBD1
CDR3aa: ASSERQGYYGYT

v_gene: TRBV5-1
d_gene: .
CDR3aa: ASSFYGTTYEQY

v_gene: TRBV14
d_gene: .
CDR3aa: ASSHGGNQPQH

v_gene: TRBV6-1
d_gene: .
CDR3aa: ASREVGGYSPLH

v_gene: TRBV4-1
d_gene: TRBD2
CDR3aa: ASSQDRASGITDTQY

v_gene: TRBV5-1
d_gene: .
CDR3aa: ASSLVPSTDTQY

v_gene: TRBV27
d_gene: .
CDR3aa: ATSLLGGNQPQH

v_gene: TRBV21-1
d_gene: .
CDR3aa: ASSDLTETYEQY

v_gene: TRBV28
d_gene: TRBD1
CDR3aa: ASRNRGSVDYNEQF

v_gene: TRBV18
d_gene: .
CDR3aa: ASSPLDSLTDTQY

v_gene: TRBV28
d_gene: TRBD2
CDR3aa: ASSFGTSGSYEQY

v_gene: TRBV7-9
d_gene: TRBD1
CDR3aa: ASSLTGAGANVLT

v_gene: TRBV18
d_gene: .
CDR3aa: ASSPFPGGGRRANQPQH

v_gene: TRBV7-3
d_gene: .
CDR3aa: ASSLADAGELF

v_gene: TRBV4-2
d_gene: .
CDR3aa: ASSITKSSGANVLT

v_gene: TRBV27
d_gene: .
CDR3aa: ASSDRRLGSNIQY

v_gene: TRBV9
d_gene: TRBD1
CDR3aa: ASSDRDRNLYEQY

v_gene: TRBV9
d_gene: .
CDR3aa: ASSVGPADYEQY

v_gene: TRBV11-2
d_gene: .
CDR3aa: ASSLDGDWNTEAF

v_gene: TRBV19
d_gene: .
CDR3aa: ASSAQRGANNSPLH

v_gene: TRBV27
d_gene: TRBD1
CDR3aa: ASSLSTGGKSYEQY

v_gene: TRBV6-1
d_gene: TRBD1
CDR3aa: ASSDRVTGQGY

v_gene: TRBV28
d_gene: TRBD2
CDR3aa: ASSTKSGRTSTDTQY

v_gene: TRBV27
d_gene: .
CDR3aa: ASSYLQNEKLF

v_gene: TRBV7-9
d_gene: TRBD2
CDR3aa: ASSLKVSGTYYNEQF

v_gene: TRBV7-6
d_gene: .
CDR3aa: ASSSGDGLAKNIQY

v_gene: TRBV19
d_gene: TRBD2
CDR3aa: ASSMTSSYYEQY

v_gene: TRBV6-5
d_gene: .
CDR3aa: ASSYSGITTYEQY

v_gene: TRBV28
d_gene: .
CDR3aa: ASLKGRRTYGYT

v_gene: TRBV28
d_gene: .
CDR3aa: ASSFLLQQSTEAF

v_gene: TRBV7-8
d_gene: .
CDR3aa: ASSSSRSGRAYEQY

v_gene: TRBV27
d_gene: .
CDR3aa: ASSPRQSPYGYT

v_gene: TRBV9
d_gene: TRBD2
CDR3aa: ASSPEGLVVGQF

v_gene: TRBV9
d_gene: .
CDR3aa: ASSVLDKLGETQY

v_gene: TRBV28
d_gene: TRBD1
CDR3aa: ASSPRTGNSYEQY